What follows are 21 T cell receptor beta chains derived from one specimen sequenced in a study of T cells in Graves' hyperthyroidism and ophthalmopathy. Amplified regions were TCR beta CDR3 sequences from RNA transcripts. First-round RT-PCR with HTBI primers amplified the TCR CDR3 region. TCRdb passed the multiplex PCR reads through MiXCR, listing each CDR3 protein once. The sample holds roughly 800,000 distinct CDR3 sequences, around 38% seen once. The sequenced sample was blood. The source of these receptors is a man aged 18 to 30 with Graves' hyperthyroidism.

This clonotype has only a few counts. The genes are TRBV7-2 and TRBJ2-7; 8 bases match TRBD2. The CDR3 runs to 16 residues. Germline CDR1 SGHTA, CDR2 FQGNSA. Trimming removed 4 bases from V and 2 bases from J; junction bases left unmatched: 10. In nucleotides, the CDR3 is TGTGCCAGCAGCTCCCCACTAGCGGTCGTCCCCTACGAGCAGTACTTC. It is translated as CASSSPLAVVPYEQYF.

In its sample, this clonotype was seen once. A much larger clone lies one base from this, so it may be a read error. This sequence joins TRBV29-1 and TRBJ2-7; 13 bases are shared with TRBD2. The CDR3 sequence is 15 residues long. Germline CDR1 and CDR2: SQVTM and ANQGSEA. With 7 bases clipped from V and 7 bases from J, the junction kept 13 bases outside the gene matches. CDR3 nucleotide sequence: TGCAGCGCCCCCGGGACTAGCGGGGACCTGAGAGAGCAGTACTTC. Its translation: CSAPGTSGDLREQYF.

This clonotype was seen repeatedly, ten times or more. The chain links TRBV24-1 to TRBJ2-5, with 11 bases aligning to TRBD1. Unmatched junction bases numbered 7, after V lost 3 bases and J lost 5 bases. Per the germline V gene, CDR1 is KGHDR and CDR2 is SFDVKD. This CDR3 has 16 amino acids. CDR3 in amino acids: CATSDPRTGGAETQYF. The CDR3 coding sequence is TGTGCCACCAGTGATCCTCGGACAGGGGGCGCGGAGACCCAGTACTTC.

This clonotype appeared a single time. The V and J genes are TRBV20-1 and TRBJ2-7, with D perhaps TRBD1 or TRBD2 (5 bases each). V dropped 5 bases and J dropped 0 bases, with 17 bases sitting between them. The germline CDR1 and CDR2 sequences are DFQATT and SNEGSKA (reference sequence). The CDR3 is 15 residues long. CDR3 sequence reads: CSAPLRGTYSYEQYF. CDR3 DNA: TGCAGTGCTCCCCTTAGAGGGACGTACTCCTACGAGCAGTACTTC.

This sequence joins TRBV29-1 and TRBJ2-5; D is unresolved. This CDR3 comprises 13 residues. Trimming left V 4 bases short and J 2 bases short, with 11 bases between. CDR1 SQVTM and CDR2 ANQGSEA come from the germline V gene. The CDR3 spells CSVGPYDQETQYF. The CDR3, as DNA: TGCAGCGTTGGGCCTTACGATCAAGAGACCCAGTACTTC.

This clonotype was observed at least ten times. The chain recombines TRBV19 with TRBJ1-5, with 9 bases that match TRBD1. This CDR3 contains 14 residues. Germline CDR1 LNHDA, CDR2 SQIVND (reference sequence). The ends lost 11 bases at V and 4 bases at J; junction bases unmatched: 9. Here the CDR3 reads CASDRGMRNQPQHF. CDR3 nucleotide sequence: TGTGCCTCGGACAGGGGAATGAGAAATCAGCCCCAGCATTTT.

This clonotype was seen a few times. The chain joins TRBV4-1 to TRBJ2-7, with 13 bases lining up with TRBD2. The V gene's germline CDR1 is MGHRA and CDR2 YSYEKL. Trimming at V came to 6 bases and at J to 1 base, leaving 3 bases not matched to a gene. The CDR3 spans 15 residues. The CDR3 loop reads CASSQTSGGSYEQYF. The DNA of the CDR3 is TGCGCCAGCAGTCAGACTAGCGGGGGGTCCTACGAGCAGTACTTC.

This clonotype was found many times. The chain employs TRBV7-2 and TRBJ1-1; D remains ambiguous. CDR1 and CDR2 (germline): SGHTA, FQGNSA. This CDR3 contains 13 residues. Trimming pared 1 base from V and 3 bases from J, leaving 6 bases between. The CDR3 nucleotides read TGTGCCAGCAGCTTAGGGCGATACACTGAAGCTTTCTTT. This encodes CASSLGRYTEAFF.

The rearrangement joins TRBV7-2 to TRBJ1-3; a possible D gene is TRBD1 (6 bases). Deletions cut 2 bases from V and 2 bases from J, with 10 bases between. Germline CDR1 and CDR2: SGHTA and FQGNSA. The length of the CDR3 is 15 residues. CDR3 in amino acids: CASSLLGGAGNTIYF. DNA of the CDR3: TGTGCCAGCAGCTTATTAGGGGGAGCTGGAAACACCATATATTTT.

The J gene is TRBJ1-2, the V gene TRBV25-1, with a possible D match to TRBD1 (6 bases). CDR3 length: 13 residues. Germline V gene sequence: CDR1 MGHDK, CDR2 SYGVNS. The CDR3 DNA reads TGTGCTAGTAGGGGGGTTCAGCGCTATGGCTACACCTTC. It encodes CASRGVQRYGYTF.

The sample holds many counts of this clonotype. The chain carries TRBV7-9 and TRBJ1-5; D is perhaps TRBD1 (6 bases). This CDR3 comprises 13 residues. Deletions cut 5 bases from V and 5 bases from J, with 10 bases between. Germline V gives CDR1 SEHNR, CDR2 FQNEAQ (reference sequence). The CDR3 coding sequence is TGTGCCAGCAGCCACAGGGACGATCAGCCCCAGCATTTT. The encoded protein is CASSHRDDQPQHF. Based on the CDR3 plus reference TRBV7-9 and TRBJ1-5, the full variable domain is DTGVSQNPRHKITKRGQNVTFRCDPISEHNRLYWYRQTLGQGPEFLTYFQNEAQLEKSRLLSDRFSAERPKGSFSTLEIQRTEQGDSAMYLCASSHRDDQPQHFGDGTRLSIL.

The rearrangement uses TRBV25-1 and TRBJ2-5, with TRBD2 matching over 14 bases. Germline V gene data show CDR1 as MGHDK and CDR2 as SYGVNS. The CDR3 length is 18 residues. V dropped 5 bases and J dropped 5; count of bases not matched to a gene: 13. As DNA, the CDR3 is TGTGCCAGCAGTTCAAACCCCGGGACTAGCGGGAGTAGGGAGACCCAGTACTTC. Translation gives CASSSNPGTSGSRETQYF.

The CDR3 DNA sequence: TGCAGTGCTAGAGATCTTCGACAGGGGGCTGCTCAGCCCCAGCATTTT. It yields the protein CSARDLRQGAAQPQHF. The V call is TRBV20-1, the J call TRBJ1-5, with 10 bases aligning to TRBD1. The length of the CDR3 is 16 residues. The junction had 8 bases not matched to a gene; V was cut back by 0 bases and J by 6 bases. Germline V gene data show CDR1 as DFQATT and CDR2 as SNEGSKA (reference sequence).

This clonotype has just a few counts. The chain links TRBV7-9 to TRBJ2-7; tentative D call: TRBD2 (6 bases). Trimming cost V 3 bases and J 4 bases, with 13 bases left between them. Germline CDR1 reads SEHNR; CDR2 reads FQNEAQ (reference sequence). This CDR3 spans 14 amino acids. The CDR3 spells CASSLGLHGYEQYF. The CDR3 DNA sequence: TGTGCCAGCAGCTTGGGACTTCACGGGTACGAGCAGTACTTC. The full variable domain, with the rest looked up from reference TRBV7-9 and TRBJ2-7, is DTGVSQNPRHKITKRGQNVTFRCDPISEHNRLYWYRQTLGQGPEFLTYFQNEAQLEKSRLLSDRFSAERPKGSFSTLEIQRTEQGDSAMYLCASSLGLHGYEQYFGPGTRLTVT.

About this clonotype: A read error may produce the germline difference seen at one junction end. The chain recombines TRBV7-2 with TRBJ2-5; a possible D gene is TRBD1 (6 bases). Germline CDR1 is SGHTA and CDR2 is FQGNSA. This CDR3 is built from 16 residues. As DNA, the CDR3 is TGTGTCAGCAGCTTAGACCCAGCGGACCAAGGGGGGACCCAGTACTTC. Amino acid sequence: CVSSLDPADQGGTQYF.

V and J are TRBV20-1 and TRBJ1-4; 7 bases map to TRBD1. This CDR3 region has 15 residues. Looked up from germline, CDR1 is DFQATT and CDR2 is SNEGSKA (reference sequence). Trimming removed 3 bases from V and 3 bases from J; junction bases left unmatched: 7. The CDR3 nucleotides read TGCAGTGCTAGCAGGGGGGCGGGGGCTAATGAAAAACTGTTTTTT. As protein: CSASRGAGANEKLFF.

This clonotype has only a few counts. The genes are TRBV5-6 and TRBJ1-1; D may be TRBD1 (5 bases). V lost 2 bases and J 0 bases, leaving 14 bases between the germline ends. Germline CDR1 is SGHDT and CDR2 is YYEEEE. CDR3 length: 16 amino acids. CDR3 residues: CASSFGGLVMNTEAFF. DNA for the CDR3: TGTGCCAGCAGCTTCGGGGGTCTCGTTATGAACACTGAAGCTTTCTTT.

V usage is TRBV2 and J usage is TRBJ2-2; D is tentatively TRBD1 or TRBD2 (7 bases each). With 10 bases removed from V and 7 bases from J, the gap between germline ends came to 19 bases. The CDR3 loop spans 14 amino acids. Looked up from germline, CDR1 is SNHLY and CDR2 is FYNNEI. In DNA, the CDR3 is TGTGCCACCCAAGGGAGGGGGCAAGGCGGGGAGCTGTTTTTT. Translation: CATQGRGQGGELFF.

Comments on this clonotype: A read error is possible here, since a much larger clone lies one base away. The chain links TRBV15 to TRBJ2-7; no clear D gene. Per the germline V gene, CDR1 is LNHNV and CDR2 is YYDKDF (reference sequence). The CDR3 has 15 amino acids. V lost 5 bases, J lost 2 bases, and 16 bases lay in between. The CDR3 spells CATSPWQESTYEQYF. CDR3 nucleotides: TGTGCCACCAGCCCCTGGCAGGAGAGCACCTACGAGCAGTACTTC. Together with reference TRBV15 and TRBJ2-7, the CDR3 gives the full variable domain: DAMVIQNPRYQVTQFGKPVTLSCSQTLNHNVMYWYQQKSSQAPKLLFHYYDKDFNNEADTPDNFQSRRPNTSFCFLDIRSPGLGDTAMYLCATSPWQESTYEQYFGPGTRLTVT.

The V gene is TRBV11-3, the J gene TRBJ1-5; D is uncertain. CDR1 and CDR2 from the germline V gene are SGHNT and YENEEA. The V end lost 2 bases, the J end lost 5 bases, and 13 bases lay between the germline ends. This CDR3 is 15 amino acids long. The CDR3 DNA reads as TGTGCCAGCAGCTTATGGTCTGGCGGGGATCAGCCCCAGCATTTT. Its protein is CASSLWSGGDQPQHF. Supplemented by reference TRBV11-3 and TRBJ1-5, the full variable domain reads EAGVVQSPRYKIIEKKQPVAFWCNPISGHNTLYWYLQNLGQGPELLIRYENEEAVDDSQLPKDRFSAERLKGVDSTLKIQPAELGDSAVYLCASSLWSGGDQPQHFGDGTRLSIL.

Worth noting for this clonotype: Given a much more abundant clone one base away, this may be a read error. The rearrangement links TRBV7-2 to TRBJ1-1, with TRBD1 as a possible D gene (6 bases). This CDR3 contains 15 residues. CDR1 is SGHTA and CDR2 is FQGNSA in the germline V gene. The CDR3 here is CASSLRGHGNTEASF. CDR3 in DNA: TGTGCCAGCAGCTTAAGGGGACACGGGAACACTGAAGCTTCCTTT.